The source of this TCR beta chain is a study of human T cells and chemical hapten exposure. During construction of the library, unique molecular identifiers were attached to individual cDNA molecules for quantitative, reproducible TCR counting. TCRdb re-derived calls from the RACE reads in MiXCR, one entry per CDR3 protein. The sample consists of approximately 120,000 distinct CDR3 sequences, 9.2% of them appearing once. This clonotype has a count of ten or more. CDR1 is MGHRA and CDR2 is YSYEKL in the germline V gene. This CDR3 is built from 16 residues. J was trimmed by 7 bases and V by 0 bases; bases with no gene match: 3. Time point indicated: patch test 2, 6 weeks after DPC sensitization. As for treatment: therapeutic diphenylcyclopropenone sensitization with weekly scalp DPC. Blood draws preceded each patch test application. Unfractionated whole blood served as the source for total RNA extraction.

The chain carries TRBV4-1 and TRBJ2-1, with TRBD2 identical over 13 bases. The sequence derives from a woman aged 40-49 years with alopecia areata. Some clones in this sample may be carry-over from other donors' samples. The sequenced sample was whole blood, obtained in connection with sensitization to the hapten diphenylcyclopropenone (DPC). The CDR3 spells CASSQETSGGPNEQFF. The CDR3 DNA reads TGCGCCAGCAGCCAAGAGACTAGCGGGGGGCCTAATGAGCAGTTCTTC.